These 7 T cell receptor beta chains share one sample of origin, sequenced in a study of blood T cell repertoires in COVID-19. Sequenced by immunoSEQ multiplex PCR; TCRdb stores in-frame clones only, minus some. This table holds under 250,000 clones, around 89% found once. The specimen sequenced was peripheral blood. Receptors were obtained from a woman in her thirties or forties with acute or convalescent COVID-19.

This clone was detected once. CDR3: CASSGVPVYGYTF. For the CDR3, the DNA is TGTGCCAGTAGCGGAGTTCCTGTCTATGGCTACACCTTC. The chain carries TRBV19 and TRBJ1-2; D not resolved. V was cut by 6 bases and J by 4 bases, with 12 bases left in between. Germline V CDR1 and CDR2: LNHDA, SQIVND (reference sequence). The CDR3 runs 13 residues.

This chain uses TRBV18 with TRBJ1-3; D not resolved. The germline V gene encodes CDR1 KGHSH and CDR2 LQKENI. The CDR3 is 16 residues long. V shed 3 bases and J shed 0 bases, with 12 bases lying between them. The CDR3 region is CASSPPTAHSGNTIYF. The CDR3 DNA is TGTGCCAGCTCACCTCCTACAGCACACTCTGGAAACACCATATATTTT. The complete variable domain, with remaining parts taken from reference TRBV18 and TRBJ1-3, reads NAGVMQNPRHLVRRRGQEARLRCSPMKGHSHVYWYRQLPEEGLKFMVYLQKENIIDESGMPKERFSAEFPKEGPSILRIQQVVRGDSAAYFCASSPPTAHSGNTIYFGEGSWLTVV.

CDR3 coding DNA: TGCGCCAGCAGCCAAGAGGGTGGGAGGTCAGGGCAGCCCCAGCATTTT. Translated, it gives CASSQEGGRSGQPQHF. This chain uses TRBV4-1 with TRBJ1-5; possible D gene TRBD1, 5 bases. Trimming took off 0 bases at V and 7 bases at J, with 16 bases between the two ends. The CDR3 spans 16 residues. Per the germline V gene, CDR1 is MGHRA and CDR2 is YSYEKL.

Concerning this clone: The conserved phenylalanine or tryptophan is not found at the CDR3 terminus, so this likely reflects a read error. The limits of the CDR3 on the DNA are not certain, so only TCRdb's listed CDR3 is given. J is TRBJ1-1 and V is TRBV10-1; the table's TRBD1 call for D was not verified on the DNA. The germline CDR1 and CDR2 sequences are WNHNN and SYGVQD (reference sequence). The CDR3 totals 9 residues, both ends included. CDR3 sequence reads: CASITGLKV.

The chain carries TRBV25-1 and TRBJ1-1; D is undetermined. The V gene lost 8 bases and the J gene lost 3 bases, with 10 bases spanning the gap. Germline V lookup: CDR1 MGHDK, CDR2 SYGVNS. The CDR3 has 12 amino acids. The CDR3 DNA is TGTGCCAGCGGTCGAGGGTACACTGAAGCTTTCTTT. Residues: CASGRGYTEAFF.

This clone has a count of ten or more. This sequence joins TRBV5-4 and TRBJ1-2; TRBD1 matches at 8 bases. The V gene end was trimmed by 4 bases and the J gene end by 8 bases; junction bases not matched to a gene: 7. The CDR3 length is 13 residues. In germline, CDR1 is SGHNT, CDR2 YYREEE (reference sequence). The chain's CDR3 is CASSPWTGRGYTF. The CDR3 region has the DNA TGTGCCAGCAGCCCATGGACAGGGAGGGGCTACACCTTC. The complete variable domain, with remaining parts taken from reference TRBV5-4 and TRBJ1-2, reads ETGVTQSPTHLIKTRGQQVTLRCSSQSGHNTVSWYQQALGQGPQFIFQYYREEENGRGNFPPRFSGLQFPNYSSELNVNALELDDSALYLCASSPWTGRGYTFGSGTRLTVV.

The V gene is TRBV12-5, the J gene TRBJ2-1; D gene uncertain. Deletions cut 0 bases from V and 6 bases from J, with 6 bases between. The V gene's germline CDR1 is LGHNT and CDR2 FRNRAP. The CDR3 is 13 residues long. The CDR3 DNA reads as TGTGCTAGTGGTTTGGTACCAGGCAATGAGCAGTTCTTC. Translated, it gives CASGLVPGNEQFF. The full variable domain, its missing parts supplied by reference TRBV12-5 and TRBJ2-1, is DARVTQTPRHKVTEMGQEVTMRCQPILGHNTVFWYRQTMMQGLELLAYFRNRAPLDDSGMPKDRFSAEMPDATLATLKIQPSEPRDSAVYFCASGLVPGNEQFFGPGTRLTVL.